This TCR beta chain is from a study of blood T cell repertoires in COVID-19. Across the study: The United States, Italy and Spain were the sources of the acute and convalescent COVID-19 samples. The cDNA or gDNA used as material had been derived from T cells, B-cell-depleted T cells, or PBMCs.

The authors' processing: Quantification of nucleated cells was approximated via reference gene primer amplification. The method was immunoSEQ multiplex PCR; TCRdb's version includes in-frame clones alone and lacks a portion of them. V, J and clone size derive from that table, while D and trimming were established from the DNA sequence. Among more than 95,000 clones listed, over 70% were seen once. Germline CDR1 and CDR2: SNHLY and FYNNEI. V was clipped by 4 bases and J by 8 bases; unmatched bases: 5. The CDR3 runs to 14 residues. The TCR sequence derives from a man aged 50-59 years with acute or convalescent COVID-19. Sample: peripheral blood. The rearrangement joins TRBV2 to TRBJ1-4; TRBD1 aligns across 9 bases. CDR3 sequence (DNA): TGTGCCAGCAGTGCCGGGACAGGGTTGGAAAAACTGTTTTTT. The encoded protein is CASSAGTGLEKLFF.